A single sample is the source of the 13 T cell receptor beta chains below, sequenced in a study of a mutant IDH1 vaccine in newly diagnosed glioma. Libraries were prepared by immunoSEQ multiplex PCR; TCRdb keeps only in-frame clonotypes and omits some of them. Of 26,000 or so clones in the sample, approximately 80% were seen once. Time point denoted: week 23, last vaccination. The study gave 300 ug of mutant IDH1 20-mer peptide per vaccine dose, with topical imiquimod. What these receptors recognize is not known. The source material was PBMCs, sampled from a glioma patient whose treatment included an IDH1 peptide vaccine. The receptors come from a woman aged 30 to 39 with glioma.

The rearrangement links TRBV30 to TRBJ2-7, with D perhaps matching TRBD1 or TRBD2 (5 bases each). The germline V gene has CDR1 GTSNPN and CDR2 SVGIG (reference sequence). V lost 1 base, J lost 0 bases, and 16 bases lay in between. CDR3 length: 16 residues. The CDR3 spells CAWSALGWGSSYEQYF. The CDR3 coding sequence is TGTGCCTGGAGTGCACTTGGTTGGGGGAGCTCCTACGAGCAGTACTTC.

The chain recombines TRBV5-1 with TRBJ2-3; tentatively, D is TRBD1 (6 bases). CDR3 size: 15 residues. CDR1 is SGHRS and CDR2 is YFSETQ in the germline V gene. V was shortened by 4 bases and J by 0 bases, with 12 bases between the two germline ends. The CDR3: CASSRDTPSTDTQYF. In DNA form, the CDR3 reads TGCGCCAGCAGCCGGGACACCCCTAGCACAGATACGCAGTATTTT.

The chain joins TRBV10-3 to TRBJ1-1; no reliable D call. Germline V gene data show CDR1 as ENHRY and CDR2 as SYGVKD. CDR3 length: 11 amino acids. V was pared by 6 bases and J by 1 base, with 3 bases between. The CDR3 protein is CAIRENTEAFF. As DNA, the CDR3 is TGTGCCATCAGGGAGAACACTGAAGCTTTCTTT.

V usage is TRBV10-2 and J usage is TRBJ1-2; D unresolved. The germline V and J ends were trimmed by 1 base and 0 bases, with 6 bases remaining between them. The CDR3 extends over 14 amino acids. The germline gives CDR1 WSHSY, CDR2 SAAADI. The CDR3 loop is CASSEWAANYGYTF. The CDR3 DNA follows: TGCGCCAGCAGTGAGTGGGCAGCTAACTATGGCTACACCTTC.

The rearrangement links TRBV30 to TRBJ2-7; D is perhaps TRBD2 (7 bases). The CDR3 is 14 amino acids. V was trimmed by 4 bases and J by 2 bases, leaving 15 bases between them. Germline CDR1 GTSNPN, CDR2 SVGIG (reference sequence). The CDR3: CAWNDRTRAYEQYF. The CDR3 DNA reads TGTGCCTGGAATGACAGGACTAGGGCCTACGAGCAGTACTTC. Using reference TRBV30 and TRBJ2-7 for the parts outside the CDR3, the full variable domain is SQTIHQWPATLVQPVGSPLSLECTVEGTSNPNLYWYRQAAGRGLQLLFYSVGIGQISSEVPQNLSASRPQDRQFILSSKKLLLSDSGFYLCAWNDRTRAYEQYFGPGTRLTVT.

This clone appeared a single time. CDR3 DNA sequence: TGTGCCAGTAGTACCGTGTTCAGGAGCAATCAGCCCCAGCATTTT. This gives the protein CASSTVFRSNQPQHF. V and J are TRBV19 and TRBJ1-5; D gene unclear. V lost 4 bases to trimming and J lost 1 base, with 11 bases between them. Looked up from germline, CDR1 is LNHDA and CDR2 is SQIVND (reference sequence). The CDR3 loop spans 15 amino acids.

CDR3 region: CASSQVGEHSPLHF. The CDR3 nucleotides are TGTGCCAGCAGCCAAGTGGGGGAGCATTCACCCCTCCACTTT. The rearrangement joins TRBV4-2 to TRBJ1-6; tentative D call: TRBD1 (5 bases). Looked up from germline, CDR1 is LGHNA and CDR2 is YNFKEQ. V lost 1 base to trimming and J lost 8 bases, with 9 bases between them. The CDR3 has 14 amino acids.

CDR3 sequence: CASLGVNRGRSYEQYF. CDR3 nucleotides: TGTGCCAGCTTGGGGGTGAACAGGGGGAGATCCTACGAGCAGTACTTC. V is TRBV21-1 and J is TRBJ2-7; TRBD1 reflects the table's D call only, with no check against the DNA. TRBV21-1 is a pseudogene locus. The CDR3 consists of 16 residues.

The chain joins TRBV29-1 to TRBJ1-4; perhaps TRBD1 as D (5 bases). V shed 3 bases and J shed 8 bases, with 13 bases lying between them. CDR1 and CDR2 (germline): SQVTM, ANQGSEA. The CDR3 totals 13 residues. Here the CDR3 reads CSVDGGDGEKLFF. In DNA form, the CDR3 reads TGCAGCGTTGACGGGGGGGATGGGGAAAAACTGTTTTTT.

The rearrangement uses TRBV19 and TRBJ2-3; D not certain. Trimming shortened V by 2 bases and J by 6 bases, and 9 bases separated the two germline ends. The germline V gene has CDR1 LNHDA and CDR2 SQIVND (reference sequence). The CDR3 sequence is 13 residues long. CDR3 DNA: TGTGCCAGTAGTATATTGATCGCTGATACGCAGTATTTT. Protein: CASSILIADTQYF.

The V gene is TRBV9, the J gene TRBJ1-1; a weak D match, TRBD1 (5 bases). Germline-derived CDR1 and CDR2 are SGDLS and YYNGEE. The CDR3 loop spans 16 amino acids. V was shortened by 1 base and J by 1 base, with 14 bases between the two germline ends. The CDR3 region has the DNA TGTGCCAGCAGCGTAACGACGGGCGGGACGAACACTGAAGCTTTCTTT. Translation gives CASSVTTGGTNTEAFF.

This clone was counted once. CDR3 residues: CASSAATGAEQYF. CDR3 coding DNA: TGCGCCAGCAGCGCAGCCACAGGGGCCGAGCAGTACTTC. The chain joins TRBV4-1 to TRBJ2-7; 7 nucleotides match TRBD1. Germline loops: CDR1 MGHRA, CDR2 YSYEKL. There are 13 residues in the CDR3. J was trimmed by 6 bases and V by 5 bases; bases with no gene match: 7.

There are a few counts of this clone. The genes are TRBV5-1 and TRBJ2-7; a possible D gene is TRBD1 (6 bases). This CDR3 is 18 amino acids long. V gave up 2 bases and J gave up 2 bases, with 23 bases separating them. The germline CDR1 and CDR2 sequences are SGHRS and YFSETQ. CDR3 region: CASSLKPSRTVTTYEQYF. For the CDR3, the DNA is TGCGCCAGCAGCTTAAAACCAAGTAGGACAGTGACGACCTACGAGCAGTACTTC.